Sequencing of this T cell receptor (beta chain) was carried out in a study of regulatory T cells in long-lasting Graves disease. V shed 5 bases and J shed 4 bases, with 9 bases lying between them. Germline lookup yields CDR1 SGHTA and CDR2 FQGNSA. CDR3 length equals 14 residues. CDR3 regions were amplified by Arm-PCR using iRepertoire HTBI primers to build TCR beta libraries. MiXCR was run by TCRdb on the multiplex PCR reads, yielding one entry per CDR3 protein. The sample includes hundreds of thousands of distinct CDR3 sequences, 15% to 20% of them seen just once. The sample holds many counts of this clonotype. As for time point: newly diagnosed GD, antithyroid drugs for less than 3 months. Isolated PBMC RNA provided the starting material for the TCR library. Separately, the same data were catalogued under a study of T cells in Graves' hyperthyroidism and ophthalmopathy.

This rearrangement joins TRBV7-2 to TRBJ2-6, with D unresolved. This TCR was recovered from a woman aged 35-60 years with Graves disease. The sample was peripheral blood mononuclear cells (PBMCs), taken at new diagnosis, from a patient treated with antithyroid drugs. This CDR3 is CASSPQGGANVLTF. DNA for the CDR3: TGTGCCAGCAGCCCCCAAGGAGGGGCCAACGTCCTGACTTTC.